This TCR beta chain was sequenced in a study of shared T cell receptors in the human thymus. The table came from immunoSEQ multiplex PCR; TCRdb's copy has only in-frame clones and leaves some out. Of some 400,000 clones in the sample, over 90% are singletons; the top ten hold approximately 0.018%. This CDR3 has 17 amino acids. J was trimmed by 4 bases and V by 4 bases; bases with no gene match: 16. In germline, CDR1 is GTSNPN, CDR2 SVGIG (reference sequence). Sequencing used thymocytes. The receptor was isolated from a human donor. J is TRBJ2-5 and V is TRBV30, with 9 bases matching TRBD1. The CDR3 spells CAWNGGQGYFLVETQYF. CDR3 DNA sequence: TGTGCCTGGAACGGGGGACAGGGTTATTTTCTCGTAGAGACCCAGTACTTC.